What follows describes a single T cell receptor beta chain. Its antigen remains unknown. With 3 bases removed from V and 8 bases from J, the gap between germline ends came to 11 bases. The CDR3 has 14 residues. CDR1 LNHDA and CDR2 SQIVND come from the germline V gene (reference sequence). The data derive from a study of radiotherapy plus CTLA-4 blockade in lung cancer. Study-level background: An objective response was seen in 18% of patients, and disease control in about 31%. Regarding the study as a whole: The best predictor of response was reported to be early blood T cell clone dynamics, with interferon-beta. There was expansion of tumor-derived TCR clones in blood after radiotherapy plus ipilimumab.

The table came from immunoSEQ multiplex PCR; TCRdb's copy has only in-frame clones and leaves some out. The sample carries 90,000 to 130,000 clones, about four fifths recorded once. Lung cancer patients with chemo-refractory metastatic non-small-cell disease were given focal radiation plus CTLA-4 blockade with ipilimumab. The receptor was derived from a human donor with non-small cell lung cancer that progressed on radiotherapy plus ipilimumab. Some clones in this sample may be carry-over from other donors' samples. Sequences were derived from peripheral blood, sampled from a patient treated with radiotherapy plus ipilimumab. This chain joins TRBV19 and TRBJ1-6; tentatively, D is TRBD1 (5 bases). This chain's CDR3 is CASSMGRLDSPLHF. The CDR3 bases are TGTGCCAGTAGTATGGGGCGGCTAGATTCACCCCTCCACTTT.